The rows below give T cell receptor beta chains drawn from one sample of a study of neurological immune-mediated disorders. TCRdb recomputed calls from the 5' RACE reads with MiXCR, one row per CDR3 protein. The data contain tens of thousands of distinct CDR3 sequences, more than 3.5% of them singletons. The sequencing sample was made of PBMCs. All receptors derive from a man aged 55 to 70 with multiple sclerosis. Each CDR3 is given with its conserved first and last residue. Each record gives: J gene, D gene, clone size, V gene, CDR3 protein, CDR3 DNA. A D gene is named only where the DNA matches it firmly. Size tells how often a clone was seen (once, few, many) or the class of an expanded clone, and some rows leave it out.

J gene: TRBJ2-1; D gene: -; clone size: many; V gene: TRBV15; CDR3 protein: CATQDDNEQFF; CDR3 DNA: TGTGCGACCCAGGATGATAATGAGCAGTTCTTC
J gene: TRBJ2-7; D gene: TRBD2; clone size: many; V gene: TRBV5-1; CDR3 protein: CASSLETSGARSSYEQYF; CDR3 DNA: TGCGCCAGCAGCTTGGAGACTAGCGGGGCCAGAAGCTCCTACGAGCAGTACTTC
J gene: TRBJ2-1; D gene: -; clone size: many; V gene: TRBV20-1; CDR3 protein: CSAAREANNEQFF; CDR3 DNA: TGCAGTGCTGCCCGGGAAGCCAACAATGAGCAGTTCTTC
J gene: TRBJ2-3; D gene: -; clone size: many; V gene: TRBV20-1; CDR3 protein: CSAVRTDTQYF; CDR3 DNA: TGCAGTGCTGTACGCACAGATACGCAGTATTTT
J gene: TRBJ2-1; D gene: TRBD2; clone size: many; V gene: TRBV27; CDR3 protein: CASTTRGGSGDEQFF; CDR3 DNA: TGTGCCAGCACCACCCGGGGGGGCTCGGGGGATGAGCAGTTCTTC
J gene: TRBJ1-1; D gene: -; clone size: few; V gene: TRBV5-6; CDR3 protein: CASSLAVKTEAFF; CDR3 DNA: TGTGCCAGCAGCTTGGCCGTTAAGACTGAAGCTTTCTTT
J gene: TRBJ2-7; D gene: -; clone size: many; V gene: TRBV7-2; CDR3 protein: CASSLGGQTSTSYEQYF; CDR3 DNA: TGTGCCAGCAGCTTAGGGGGCCAGACCTCCACCTCCTACGAGCAGTACTTC
J gene: TRBJ1-1; D gene: -; clone size: many; V gene: TRBV9; CDR3 protein: CASSAVLGGTEAFF; CDR3 DNA: TGTGCCAGCAGCGCTGTTTTGGGGGGCACTGAAGCTTTCTTT
J gene: TRBJ2-5; D gene: -; clone size: many; V gene: TRBV20-1; CDR3 protein: CSAKLGETQYF; CDR3 DNA: TGCAGTGCTAAATTGGGAGAGACCCAGTACTTC
J gene: TRBJ2-4; D gene: -; clone size: many; V gene: TRBV6-1; CDR3 protein: CASSENAAGQSPGAKNIQYF; CDR3 DNA: TGTGCCAGCAGTGAAAATGCAGCGGGACAGTCGCCTGGAGCCAAAAACATTCAGTACTTC
J gene: TRBJ1-1; D gene: -; clone size: many; V gene: TRBV6-2/TRBV6-3; CDR3 protein: CASSPLTAGDTEAFF; CDR3 DNA: TGTGCCAGCAGTCCTCTGACAGCGGGGGACACTGAAGCTTTCTTT
J gene: TRBJ2-7; D gene: -; clone size: many; V gene: TRBV10-2; CDR3 protein: CASSEKGMDEQYF; CDR3 DNA: TGCGCCAGCAGTGAGAAGGGTATGGACGAGCAGTACTTC
J gene: TRBJ2-3; D gene: TRBD2; clone size: many; V gene: TRBV9; CDR3 protein: CASSVKAGGTDTQYF; CDR3 DNA: TGTGCCAGCAGCGTTAAAGCGGGGGGCACAGATACGCAGTATTTT
J gene: TRBJ2-7; D gene: TRBD2; clone size: many; V gene: TRBV15; CDR3 protein: CATSRDFGRGGEQYF; CDR3 DNA: TGTGCCACCAGCAGAGATTTCGGGAGGGGAGGCGAGCAGTACTTC
J gene: TRBJ2-1; D gene: TRBD2; clone size: many; V gene: TRBV7-7; CDR3 protein: CASSPRLAGGYNEQFF; CDR3 DNA: TGTGCCAGCAGCCCTCGGCTAGCGGGAGGTTACAATGAGCAGTTCTTC
J gene: TRBJ2-1; D gene: -; clone size: many; V gene: TRBV20-1; CDR3 protein: CSAIKEEGAKSNEQFF; CDR3 DNA: TGCAGTGCTATAAAGGAGGAGGGAGCTAAGTCCAATGAGCAGTTCTTC
J gene: TRBJ2-3; D gene: -; clone size: many; V gene: TRBV5-1; CDR3 protein: CASSPGTDRTDTQYF; CDR3 DNA: TGCGCCAGCAGCCCCGGGACGGACCGGACAGATACGCAGTATTTT
J gene: TRBJ1-2; D gene: TRBD1; clone size: -; V gene: TRBV5-1; CDR3 protein: CASSPPTGGGYTF; CDR3 DNA: TGCGCCAGCAGCCCCCCGACAGGGGGTGGCTACACCTTC
J gene: TRBJ1-1; D gene: TRBD1; clone size: many; V gene: TRBV20-1; CDR3 protein: CSARHRGWNTEAFF; CDR3 DNA: TGCAGTGCTAGACACAGGGGTTGGAACACTGAAGCTTTCTTT
J gene: TRBJ2-1; D gene: TRBD2; clone size: many; V gene: TRBV5-1; CDR3 protein: CASSPTSDGEQFF; CDR3 DNA: TGCGCCAGCAGCCCAACTAGCGACGGTGAGCAGTTCTTC
J gene: TRBJ2-7; D gene: TRBD2; clone size: many; V gene: TRBV5-1; CDR3 protein: CASSSGTSSREQYF; CDR3 DNA: TGCGCCAGCAGCTCTGGGACTAGCTCGAGAGAGCAGTACTTC
J gene: TRBJ2-7; D gene: TRBD2; clone size: many; V gene: TRBV20-1; CDR3 protein: CSAARTSGYEQYF; CDR3 DNA: TGCAGTGCTGCTAGGACTAGCGGCTACGAGCAGTACTTC
J gene: TRBJ2-7; D gene: TRBD2; clone size: -; V gene: TRBV10-3; CDR3 protein: CAISGGLAGLSYEQYF; CDR3 DNA: TGTGCCATCAGTGGGGGGCTAGCGGGACTGAGCTACGAGCAGTACTTC
J gene: TRBJ1-5; D gene: -; clone size: many; V gene: TRBV7-8; CDR3 protein: CASSPRVIGSNQPQHF; CDR3 DNA: TGTGCCAGCAGCCCCAGGGTAATAGGGAGCAATCAGCCCCAGCATTTT
J gene: TRBJ2-1; D gene: -; clone size: few; V gene: TRBV2; CDR3 protein: CATNEGRSYNEQFF; CDR3 DNA: TGTGCTACCAACGAGGGGCGCTCCTACAATGAGCAGTTCTTC
J gene: TRBJ1-1; D gene: -; clone size: many; V gene: TRBV6-1; CDR3 protein: CASSLSTEAFF; CDR3 DNA: TGTGCCAGCAGCCTTAGCACTGAAGCTTTCTTT
J gene: TRBJ1-1; D gene: -; clone size: many; V gene: TRBV5-1; CDR3 protein: CASSLAGSILNTEAFF; CDR3 DNA: TGCGCCAGCAGCTTGGCCGGCAGCATTCTGAACACTGAAGCTTTCTTT
J gene: TRBJ2-7; D gene: -; clone size: many; V gene: TRBV7-6; CDR3 protein: CASSLMEGYYEQYF; CDR3 DNA: TGTGCCAGCAGCTTAATGGAGGGTTACTACGAGCAGTACTTC